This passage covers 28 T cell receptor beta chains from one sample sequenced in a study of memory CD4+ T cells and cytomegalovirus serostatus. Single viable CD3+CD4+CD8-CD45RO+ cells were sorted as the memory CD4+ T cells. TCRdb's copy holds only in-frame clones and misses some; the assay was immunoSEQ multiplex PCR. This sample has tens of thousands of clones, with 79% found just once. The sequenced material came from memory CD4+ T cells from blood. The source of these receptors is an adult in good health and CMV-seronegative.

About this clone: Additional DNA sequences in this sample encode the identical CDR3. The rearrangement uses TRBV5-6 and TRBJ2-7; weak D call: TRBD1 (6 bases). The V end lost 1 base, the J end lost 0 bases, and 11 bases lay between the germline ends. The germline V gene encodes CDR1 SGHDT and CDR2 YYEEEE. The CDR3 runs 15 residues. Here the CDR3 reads CASSLRPGASYEQYF. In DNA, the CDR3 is TGTGCCAGCAGCTTGAGGCCAGGGGCCTCCTACGAGCAGTACTTC.

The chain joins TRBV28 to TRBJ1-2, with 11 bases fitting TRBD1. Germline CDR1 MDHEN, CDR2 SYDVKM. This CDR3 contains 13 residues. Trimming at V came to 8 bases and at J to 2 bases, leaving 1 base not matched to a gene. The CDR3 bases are TGTGCCAGCCGGGACAGGGGGAACTATGGCTACACCTTC. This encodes CASRDRGNYGYTF.

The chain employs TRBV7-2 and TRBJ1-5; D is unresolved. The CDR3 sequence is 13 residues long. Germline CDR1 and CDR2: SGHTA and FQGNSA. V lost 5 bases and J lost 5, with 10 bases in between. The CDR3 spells CASSPTEHQPQHF. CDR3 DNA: TGTGCCAGCAGCCCGACCGAGCATCAGCCCCAGCATTTT.

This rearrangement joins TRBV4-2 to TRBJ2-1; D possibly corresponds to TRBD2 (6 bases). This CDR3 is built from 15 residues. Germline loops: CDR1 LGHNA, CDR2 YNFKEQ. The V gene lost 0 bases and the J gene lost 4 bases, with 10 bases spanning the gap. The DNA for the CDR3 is TGTGCCAGCAGCCAAGACACCGGACTATACAATGAGCAGTTCTTC. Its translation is CASSQDTGLYNEQFF.

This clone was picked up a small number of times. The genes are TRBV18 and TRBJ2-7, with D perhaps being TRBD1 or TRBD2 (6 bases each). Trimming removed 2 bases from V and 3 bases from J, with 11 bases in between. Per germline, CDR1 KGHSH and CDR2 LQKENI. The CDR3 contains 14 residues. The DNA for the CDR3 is TGTGCCAGCTCACCAGTAGGGGGAGGCTACGAGCAGTACTTC. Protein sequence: CASSPVGGGYEQYF.

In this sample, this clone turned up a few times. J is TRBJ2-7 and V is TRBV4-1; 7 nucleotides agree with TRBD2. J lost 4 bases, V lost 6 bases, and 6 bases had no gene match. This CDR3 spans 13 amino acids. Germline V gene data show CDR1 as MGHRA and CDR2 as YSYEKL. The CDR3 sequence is CASSLNSGYEQYF. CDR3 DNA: TGCGCCAGCAGTCTAAATAGCGGGTACGAGCAGTACTTC.

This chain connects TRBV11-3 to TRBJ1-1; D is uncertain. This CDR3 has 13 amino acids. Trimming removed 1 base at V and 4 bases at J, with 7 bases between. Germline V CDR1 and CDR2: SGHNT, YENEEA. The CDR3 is CASSLATGTEAFF. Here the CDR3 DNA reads TGTGCCAGCAGCTTAGCAACGGGCACTGAAGCTTTCTTT.

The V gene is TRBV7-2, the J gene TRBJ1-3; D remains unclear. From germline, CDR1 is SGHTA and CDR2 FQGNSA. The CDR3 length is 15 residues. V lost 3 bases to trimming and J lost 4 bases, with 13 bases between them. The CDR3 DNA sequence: TGTGCCAGCAGCTTTAGTCCTGGAGACGGAAACACCATATATTTT. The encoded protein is CASSFSPGDGNTIYF.

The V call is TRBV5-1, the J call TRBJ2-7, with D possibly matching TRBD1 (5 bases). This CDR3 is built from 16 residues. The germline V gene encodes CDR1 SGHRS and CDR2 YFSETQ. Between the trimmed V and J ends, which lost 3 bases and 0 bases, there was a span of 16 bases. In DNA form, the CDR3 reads TGCGCCAGCAGCTCTACAGGTCCCTCTAGCTCCTACGAGCAGTACTTC. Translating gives CASSSTGPSSSYEQYF. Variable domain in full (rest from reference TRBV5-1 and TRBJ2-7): KAGVTQTPRYLIKTRGQQVTLSCSPISGHRSVSWYQQTPGQGLQFLFEYFSETQRNKGNFPGRFSGRQFSNSRSEMNVSTLELGDSALYLCASSSTGPSSSYEQYFGPGTRLTVT.

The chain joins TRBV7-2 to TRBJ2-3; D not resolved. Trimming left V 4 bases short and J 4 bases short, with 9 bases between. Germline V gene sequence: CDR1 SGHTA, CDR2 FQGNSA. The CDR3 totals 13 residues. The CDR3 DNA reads TGTGCCAGCAGCTATGGTGGGCCAGATACGCAGTATTTT. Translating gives CASSYGGPDTQYF.

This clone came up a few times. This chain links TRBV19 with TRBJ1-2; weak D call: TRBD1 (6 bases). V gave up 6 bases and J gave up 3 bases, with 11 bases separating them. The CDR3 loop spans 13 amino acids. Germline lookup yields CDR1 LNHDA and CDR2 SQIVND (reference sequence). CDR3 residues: CASRMTGDYGYTF. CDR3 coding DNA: TGTGCCAGTAGAATGACAGGAGACTATGGCTACACCTTC.

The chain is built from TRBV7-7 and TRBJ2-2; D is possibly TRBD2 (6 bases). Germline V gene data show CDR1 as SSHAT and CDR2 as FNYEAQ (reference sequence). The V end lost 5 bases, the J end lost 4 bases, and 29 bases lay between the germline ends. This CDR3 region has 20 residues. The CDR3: CASSPPLWSRELEGTGELFF. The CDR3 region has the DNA TGTGCCAGCAGCCCACCCCTATGGAGTAGGGAATTGGAGGGCACCGGGGAGCTGTTTTTT.

CDR3 nucleotide sequence: TGCGCCAGCAGCCATTTCACCGGGGAGCTGTTTTTT. It is translated as CASSHFTGELFF. The chain joins TRBV4-1 to TRBJ2-2; D not certain. Germline V CDR1 and CDR2: MGHRA, YSYEKL. The CDR3 consists of 12 residues. Trimming cost V 3 bases and J 4 bases, with 3 bases left between them.

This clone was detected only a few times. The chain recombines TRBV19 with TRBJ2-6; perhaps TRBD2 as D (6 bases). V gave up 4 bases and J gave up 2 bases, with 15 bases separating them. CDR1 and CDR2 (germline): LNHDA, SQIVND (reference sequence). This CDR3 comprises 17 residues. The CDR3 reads CASSKGIWGAGANVLTF. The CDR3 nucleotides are TGTGCCAGTAGTAAAGGGATCTGGGGGGCTGGGGCCAACGTCCTGACTTTC.

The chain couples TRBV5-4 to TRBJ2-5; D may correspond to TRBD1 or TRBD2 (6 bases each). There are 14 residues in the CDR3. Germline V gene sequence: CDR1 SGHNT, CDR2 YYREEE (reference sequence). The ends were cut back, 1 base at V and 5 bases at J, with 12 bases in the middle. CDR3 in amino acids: CASSLQRGQETQYF. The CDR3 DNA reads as TGTGCCAGCAGCTTGCAACGGGGGCAGGAGACCCAGTACTTC.

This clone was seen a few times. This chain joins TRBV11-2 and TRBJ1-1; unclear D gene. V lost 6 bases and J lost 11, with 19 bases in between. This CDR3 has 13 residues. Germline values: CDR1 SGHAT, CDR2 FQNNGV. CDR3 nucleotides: TGTGCCAGCAGACACTGGACGGACGGAACTGCTTTCTTT. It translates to CASRHWTDGTAFF.

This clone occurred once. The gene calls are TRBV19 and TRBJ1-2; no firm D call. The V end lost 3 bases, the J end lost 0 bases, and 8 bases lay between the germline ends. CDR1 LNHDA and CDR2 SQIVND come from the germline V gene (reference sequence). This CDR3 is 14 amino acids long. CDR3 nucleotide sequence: TGTGCCAGTAGTATCCAGGCCACTAACTATGGCTACACCTTC. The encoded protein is CASSIQATNYGYTF. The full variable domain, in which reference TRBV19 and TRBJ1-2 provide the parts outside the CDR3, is DGGITQSPKYLFRKEGQNVTLSCEQNLNHDAMYWYRQDPGQGLRLIYYSQIVNDFQKGDIAEGYSVSREKKESFPLTVTSAQKNPTAFYLCASSIQATNYGYTFGSGTRLTVV.

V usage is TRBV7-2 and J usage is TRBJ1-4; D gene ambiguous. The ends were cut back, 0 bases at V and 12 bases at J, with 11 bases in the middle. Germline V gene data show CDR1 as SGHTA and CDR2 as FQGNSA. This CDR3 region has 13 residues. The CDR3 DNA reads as TGTGCCAGCAGCTTAGCCTTTCAAGAGGAACTGTTTTTT. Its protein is CASSLAFQEELFF.

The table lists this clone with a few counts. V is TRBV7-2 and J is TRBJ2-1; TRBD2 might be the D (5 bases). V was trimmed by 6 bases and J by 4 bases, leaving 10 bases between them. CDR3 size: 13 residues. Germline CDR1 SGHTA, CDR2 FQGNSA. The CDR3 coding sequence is TGTGCCAGCAGGCAACTAGGTTACAATGAGCAGTTCTTC. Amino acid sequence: CASRQLGYNEQFF.

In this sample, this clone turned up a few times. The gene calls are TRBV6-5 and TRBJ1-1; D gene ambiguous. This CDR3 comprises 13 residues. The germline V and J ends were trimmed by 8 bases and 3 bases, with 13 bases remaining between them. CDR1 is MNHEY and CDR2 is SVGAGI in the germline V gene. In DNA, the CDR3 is TGTGCCAGCCGTCCATCCGGATACACTGAAGCTTTCTTT. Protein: CASRPSGYTEAFF.

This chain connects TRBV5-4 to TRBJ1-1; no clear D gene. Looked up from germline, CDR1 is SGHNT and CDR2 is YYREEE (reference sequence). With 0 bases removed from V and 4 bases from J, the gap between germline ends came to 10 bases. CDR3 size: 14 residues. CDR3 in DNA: TGTGCCAGCAGCTTGGGTTACCGTGGCACTGAAGCTTTCTTT. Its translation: CASSLGYRGTEAFF. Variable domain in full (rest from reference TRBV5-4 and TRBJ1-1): ETGVTQSPTHLIKTRGQQVTLRCSSQSGHNTVSWYQQALGQGPQFIFQYYREEENGRGNFPPRFSGLQFPNYSSELNVNALELDDSALYLCASSLGYRGTEAFFGQGTRLTVV.

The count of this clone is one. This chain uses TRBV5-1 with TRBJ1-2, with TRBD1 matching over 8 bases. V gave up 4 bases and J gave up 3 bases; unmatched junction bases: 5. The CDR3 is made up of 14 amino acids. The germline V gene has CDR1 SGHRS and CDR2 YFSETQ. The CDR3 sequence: CASSTTGADYGYTF. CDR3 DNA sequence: TGCGCCAGCAGCACGACAGGGGCTGACTATGGCTACACCTTC.

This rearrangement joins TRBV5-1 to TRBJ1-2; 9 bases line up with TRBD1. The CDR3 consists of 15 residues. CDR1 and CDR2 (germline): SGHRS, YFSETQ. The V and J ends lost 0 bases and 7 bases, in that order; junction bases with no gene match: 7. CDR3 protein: CASSLETGGRGGYTF. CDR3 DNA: TGCGCCAGCAGCTTGGAAACAGGGGGCCGAGGTGGCTACACCTTC.

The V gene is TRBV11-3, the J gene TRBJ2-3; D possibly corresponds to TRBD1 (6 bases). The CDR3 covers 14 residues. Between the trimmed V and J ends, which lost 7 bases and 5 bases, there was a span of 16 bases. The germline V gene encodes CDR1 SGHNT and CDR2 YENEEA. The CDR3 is CASTTAAGVDTQYF. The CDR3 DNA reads TGTGCCAGCACTACGGCGGCAGGGGTAGATACGCAGTATTTT.

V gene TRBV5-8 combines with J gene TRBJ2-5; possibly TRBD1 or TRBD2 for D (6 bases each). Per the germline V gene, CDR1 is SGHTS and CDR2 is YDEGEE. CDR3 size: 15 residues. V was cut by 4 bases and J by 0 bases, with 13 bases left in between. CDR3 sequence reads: CASSPRGADQETQYF. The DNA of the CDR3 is TGTGCCAGCAGCCCGAGGGGGGCCGACCAAGAGACCCAGTACTTC. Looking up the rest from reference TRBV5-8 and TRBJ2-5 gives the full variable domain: EAGVTQSPTHLIKTRGQQATLRCSPISGHTSVYWYQQALGLGLQFLLWYDEGEERNRGNFPPRFSGRQFPNYSSELNVNALELEDSALYLCASSPRGADQETQYFGPGTRLLVL.

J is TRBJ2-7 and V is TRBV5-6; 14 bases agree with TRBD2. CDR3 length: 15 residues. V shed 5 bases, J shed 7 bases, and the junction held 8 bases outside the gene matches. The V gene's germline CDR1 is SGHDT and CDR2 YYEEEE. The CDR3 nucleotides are TGTGCCAGCAGGGGACTAGCGGGAGAGGTGGAAGAGCAGTACTTC. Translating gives CASRGLAGEVEEQYF.

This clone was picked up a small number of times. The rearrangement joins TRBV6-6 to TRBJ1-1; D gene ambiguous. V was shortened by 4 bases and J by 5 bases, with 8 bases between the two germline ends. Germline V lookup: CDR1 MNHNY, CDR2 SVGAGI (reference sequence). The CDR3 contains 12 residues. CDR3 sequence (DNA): TGTGCCAGCAGTTCGCCTCAGACTGAAGCTTTCTTT. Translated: CASSSPQTEAFF.

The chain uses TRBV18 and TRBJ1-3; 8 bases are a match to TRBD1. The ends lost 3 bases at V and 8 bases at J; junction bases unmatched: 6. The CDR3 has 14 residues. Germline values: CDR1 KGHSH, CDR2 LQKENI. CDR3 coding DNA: TGTGCCAGCTCACCCGCGGACAGGGTTGACACCATATATTTT. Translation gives CASSPADRVDTIYF.